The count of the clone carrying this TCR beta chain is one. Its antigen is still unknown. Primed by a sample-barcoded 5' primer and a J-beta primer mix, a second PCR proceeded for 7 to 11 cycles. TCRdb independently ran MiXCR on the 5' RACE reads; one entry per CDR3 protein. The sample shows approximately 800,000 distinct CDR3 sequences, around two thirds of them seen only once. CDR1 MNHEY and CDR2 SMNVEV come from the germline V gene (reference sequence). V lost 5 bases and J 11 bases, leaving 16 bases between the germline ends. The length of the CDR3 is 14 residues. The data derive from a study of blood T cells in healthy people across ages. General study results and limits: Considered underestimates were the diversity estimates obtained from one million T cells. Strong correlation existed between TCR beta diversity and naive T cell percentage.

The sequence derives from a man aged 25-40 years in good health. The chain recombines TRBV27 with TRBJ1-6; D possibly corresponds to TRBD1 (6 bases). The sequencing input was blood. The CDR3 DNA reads TGTGCCAGCAGTCTCCCAGGGGTTGGGGCACCCCTCCACTTT. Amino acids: CASSLPGVGAPLHF.